A single sample gave rise to the 24 T cell receptor beta chains below, sequenced in a study of T cell responses to AZD1222 COVID-19 vaccine. Sequenced by immunoSEQ multiplex PCR; TCRdb stores in-frame clones only, minus some. The repertoire holds about 190,000 clones, 80% to 90% seen once, with around 2.5% in the top ten. Sequenced here: peripheral blood, sampled on day 0 of MenACWY control vaccination. Receptors originate from an adult in good health.

The rearrangement joins TRBV6-5 to TRBJ1-6; D is unclear. V lost 4 bases to trimming and J lost 4 bases, with 5 bases between them. Germline values: CDR1 MNHEY, CDR2 SVGAGI. This CDR3 is built from 13 residues. The CDR3 DNA is TGTGCCAGCAGTTCTGCTTATAATTCACCCCTCCACTTT. It codes for CASSSAYNSPLHF.

The chain carries TRBV28 and TRBJ2-7; D may be TRBD2 (5 bases). This CDR3 has 13 amino acids. CDR1 and CDR2 (germline): MDHEN, SYDVKM. V was pared by 8 bases and J by 3 bases, with 14 bases between. The CDR3 region has the DNA TGTGCCAGCCAACGGGATACCGACTACGAGCAGTACTTC. Amino acid sequence: CASQRDTDYEQYF.

The rearrangement links TRBV15 to TRBJ1-3, with 7 bases aligning to TRBD1. CDR1 LNHNV and CDR2 YYDKDF come from the germline V gene (reference sequence). The CDR3 contains 17 residues. Losses at the gene ends were 3 bases for V and 3 bases for J; bases not matched to a gene: 11. The CDR3 bases are TGTGCCACCAGCAGGGAAACCGGGACAGCTTTTGGAAACACCATATATTTT. Amino acids: CATSRETGTAFGNTIYF.

The chain employs TRBV24-1 and TRBJ2-2; D is uncertain. Trimming left V 4 bases short and J 4 bases short, with 9 bases between. The CDR3 loop spans 14 amino acids. Germline V gene data show CDR1 as KGHDR and CDR2 as SFDVKD. In DNA, the CDR3 is TGTGCCACCAGTGAATACGAGACCACCGGGGAGCTGTTTTTT. Translation gives CATSEYETTGELFF.

The chain uses TRBV15 and TRBJ1-2, with no clear D. The CDR3 contains 14 residues. The germline V gene encodes CDR1 LNHNV and CDR2 YYDKDF (reference sequence). The V end was cut by 0 bases, the J end by 3 bases, with 8 bases between. CDR3 in DNA: TGTGCCACCAGCAGAGATTTCGTCGACTATGGCTACACCTTC. Amino acid sequence: CATSRDFVDYGYTF.

This chain uses TRBV3-1 (or the pseudogene TRBV3-2) with TRBJ2-5; possible D gene TRBD2, 6 bases. CDR1 LGHDT and CDR2 YNNKEL come from the germline V gene (reference sequence). V lost 4 bases and J 5 bases, leaving 17 bases between the germline ends. CDR3 length equals 15 residues. CDR3 sequence reads: CASSPRVAVGETQYF. In DNA, the CDR3 is TGTGCCAGCAGCCCCCGGGTAGCGGTTGGGGAGACCCAGTACTTC.

This chain links TRBV3-1 (or the pseudogene TRBV3-2) with TRBJ1-6; D uncertain. The V end was cut by 0 bases, the J end by 6 bases, with 9 bases between. CDR3 length: 15 residues. Germline loops: CDR1 LGHDT, CDR2 YNNKEL (reference sequence). CDR3: CASSQELQPNSPLHF. The DNA of the CDR3 is TGTGCCAGCAGCCAAGAGCTACAGCCTAATTCACCCCTCCACTTT.

In this sample, this clone turned up once. An end of the junction differs from the germline gene, which may be a read error. The rearrangement joins TRBV3-1 (or the pseudogene TRBV3-2) to TRBJ2-3; no firm D call. Looked up from germline, CDR1 is LGHDT and CDR2 is YNNKEL (reference sequence). The CDR3 loop spans 12 amino acids. CDR3 protein: CATSDISDTQYF. CDR3 nucleotides: TGTGCCACCAGCGACATCTCGGATACGCAGTATTTT.

V is TRBV10-2 and J is TRBJ2-5, with D unresolved. V lost 4 bases and J 2 bases, leaving 8 bases between the germline ends. Germline V lookup: CDR1 WSHSY, CDR2 SAAADI. CDR3 length: 13 residues. The CDR3 sequence: CASSVGRQETQYF. In nucleotides, the CDR3 is TGCGCCAGCAGTGTTGGCAGGCAAGAGACCCAGTACTTC.

The sample holds one count of this clone. The gene calls are TRBV7-7 and TRBJ2-3, with 11 bases that match TRBD1. CDR3 size: 17 residues. Germline CDR1 reads SSHAT; CDR2 reads FNYEAQ (reference sequence). V lost 5 bases to trimming and J lost 2 bases; unmatched junction nucleotides: 9. The CDR3 here is CASSLRPGQGDTDTQYF. In DNA, the CDR3 is TGTGCCAGCAGCCTTAGGCCGGGACAGGGGGACACAGATACGCAGTATTTT.

V usage is TRBV6-2 or TRBV6-3 and J usage is TRBJ1-2; D call uncertain. Trimming took off 2 bases at V and 1 base at J, with 14 bases between the two ends. CDR1 MNHEY and CDR2 SVGEGT come from the germline V gene. The CDR3 has 16 amino acids. Written as DNA, the CDR3 is TGTGCCAGCAGTTACGGCGTCGGAAGATTTAACTATGGCTACACCTTC. Amino acids: CASSYGVGRFNYGYTF.

This clone was detected only once. The J gene is TRBJ2-5, the V gene TRBV28, with 7 nucleotides matching TRBD2. The germline V gene encodes CDR1 MDHEN and CDR2 SYDVKM. V trimming: 8 bases; J trimming: 2 bases; junction bases outside the gene matches: 11. This CDR3 spans 15 amino acids. The CDR3: CASAPGGLGQETQYF. The DNA for the CDR3 is TGTGCCAGCGCTCCGGGGGGTTTAGGACAAGAGACCCAGTACTTC.

The rearrangement joins TRBV19 to TRBJ2-2, with D tentatively TRBD1 (6 bases). Germline V lookup: CDR1 LNHDA, CDR2 SQIVND (reference sequence). CDR3 length equals 15 residues. V was pared by 7 bases and J by 6 bases, with 18 bases between. Here the CDR3 DNA reads TGTGCCAGTAATACGGACAGCGGTTGGTCCGGGGAGCTGTTTTTT. Translated: CASNTDSGWSGELFF. Looking up the rest from reference TRBV19 and TRBJ2-2 gives the full variable domain: DGGITQSPKYLFRKEGQNVTLSCEQNLNHDAMYWYRQDPGQGLRLIYYSQIVNDFQKGDIAEGYSVSREKKESFPLTVTSAQKNPTAFYLCASNTDSGWSGELFFGEGSRLTVL.

This rearrangement joins TRBV7-9 to TRBJ1-1; the D is unclear. The CDR3 loop spans 13 amino acids. The germline V gene has CDR1 SEHNR and CDR2 FQNEAQ (reference sequence). The ends were cut back, 6 bases at V and 2 bases at J, with 10 bases in the middle. In DNA, the CDR3 is TGTGCCAGCAGGACAAGTTCAAACACTGAAGCTTTCTTT. It specifies CASRTSSNTEAFF.

V and J are TRBV28 and TRBJ1-2, with TRBD1 matching over 7 bases. This CDR3 is 13 amino acids long. The ends lost 11 bases at V and 0 bases at J; junction bases unmatched: 6. Germline CDR1 and CDR2: MDHEN and SYDVKM. The CDR3 DNA sequence: TGTGCCGCGGGGGACAGAACTAACTATGGCTACACCTTC. Translated, it gives CAAGDRTNYGYTF.

DNA of the CDR3: TGTGCCAGCAGTTACTCACCCGGGGGCCTCACCGGGGAGCTGTTTTTT. Its protein product is CASSYSPGGLTGELFF. The chain has TRBV6-5 and TRBJ2-2, with D perhaps matching TRBD1 or TRBD2 (6 bases each). Germline-derived CDR1 and CDR2 are MNHEY and SVGAGI. The CDR3 extends over 16 amino acids. V lost 0 bases to trimming and J lost 4 bases, with 12 bases between them.

The rearrangement joins TRBV30 to TRBJ2-1; D unclear. There are 14 residues in the CDR3. The V and J ends lost 3 bases and 4 bases respectively, with 13 bases between them. Germline CDR1 is GTSNPN and CDR2 is SVGIG (reference sequence). Here the CDR3 DNA reads TGTGCCTGGAGCGCATCCCTGGCTTACAATGAGCAGTTCTTC. This gives the protein CAWSASLAYNEQFF.

This rearrangement joins TRBV3-1 (or the pseudogene TRBV3-2) to TRBJ2-5; TRBD2 matches 9 bases. The J segment lost 2 bases and the V segment lost 2 bases, leaving 3 bases of the junction unmatched. The germline V gene encodes CDR1 LGHDT and CDR2 YNNKEL (reference sequence). There are 15 residues in the CDR3. The CDR3 coding sequence is TGTGCCAGCAGCCAATCGGGACTAGCACAAGAGACCCAGTACTTC. It codes for CASSQSGLAQETQYF.

The chain recombines TRBV5-1 with TRBJ1-6; tentative D call: TRBD1 (6 bases). V shed 10 bases and J shed 8 bases, with 22 bases lying between them. The CDR3 has 15 residues. Germline V gene sequence: CDR1 SGHRS, CDR2 YFSETQ. The CDR3 DNA is TGCGCCCCAGGGAGGGGGGATCACGGGGATTCACCCCTCCACTTT. Its protein is CAPGRGDHGDSPLHF. Supplemented by reference TRBV5-1 and TRBJ1-6, the full variable domain reads KAGVTQTPRYLIKTRGQQVTLSCSPISGHRSVSWYQQTPGQGLQFLFEYFSETQRNKGNFPGRFSGRQFSNSRSEMNVSTLELGDSALYLCAPGRGDHGDSPLHFGNGTRLTVT.

The chain combines TRBV30 with TRBJ1-1; no clear D gene. The CDR3 loop spans 15 amino acids. Germline V lookup: CDR1 GTSNPN, CDR2 SVGIG (reference sequence). Trimming pared 0 bases from V and 1 base from J, leaving 12 bases between. The CDR3 protein is CAWSVPANWNTEAFF. The CDR3 DNA follows: TGTGCCTGGAGTGTACCGGCCAATTGGAACACTGAAGCTTTCTTT. Combining the CDR3 with reference TRBV30 and TRBJ1-1 gives the whole variable domain SQTIHQWPATLVQPVGSPLSLECTVEGTSNPNLYWYRQAAGRGLQLLFYSVGIGQISSEVPQNLSASRPQDRQFILSSKKLLLSDSGFYLCAWSVPANWNTEAFFGQGTRLTVV.

This clone counts as medium-sized (0.01 to 0.1%). The rearrangement links TRBV7-9 to TRBJ1-4, with TRBD1 matching over 7 bases. This CDR3 comprises 16 residues. Germline CDR1 reads SEHNR; CDR2 reads FQNEAQ (reference sequence). J gave up 8 bases and V 5 bases, and 14 bases lay outside the gene matches. As DNA, the CDR3 is TGTGCCAGCAGCCCCCCTGGGGGGACAGAAGGGGAAAAACTGTTTTTT. Its translation: CASSPPGGTEGEKLFF. The full variable domain, completed using reference TRBV7-9 and TRBJ1-4, is DTGVSQNPRHKITKRGQNVTFRCDPISEHNRLYWYRQTLGQGPEFLTYFQNEAQLEKSRLLSDRFSAERPKGSFSTLEIQRTEQGDSAMYLCASSPPGGTEGEKLFFGSGTQLSVL.

V and J are TRBV7-3 and TRBJ2-3; D gene ambiguous. Trimming removed 2 bases from V and 0 bases from J, with 12 bases in between. The CDR3 contains 16 residues. CDR1 SGHTA and CDR2 FQGTGA come from the germline V gene. CDR3 in amino acids: CASSLDSPGSTDTQYF. CDR3 coding DNA: TGTGCCAGCAGCTTAGATTCACCCGGTAGCACAGATACGCAGTATTTT.

This clone was detected a few times. This rearrangement joins TRBV6-6 to TRBJ1-1, with 7 nucleotides matching TRBD1. After removal of 2 bases from V and 8 bases from J, the junction contained 5 bases not matched to a gene. The CDR3 totals 13 residues. The germline gives CDR1 MNHNY, CDR2 SVGAGI (reference sequence). The CDR3 nucleotides read TGTGCCAGCAGTTACAAGGGGGCCTTAGAAGCTTTCTTT. Encoded protein: CASSYKGALEAFF.

This rearrangement joins TRBV14 to TRBJ2-1; 11 positions agree with TRBD2. V shed 4 bases and J 3 bases; nucleotides not matched to a gene: 8. Germline values: CDR1 SGHDN, CDR2 FVKESK. There are 17 residues in the CDR3. CDR3 loop: CASSPRLAGTFYNEQFF. The CDR3 DNA reads as TGTGCCAGCAGCCCCCGACTAGCGGGGACATTCTACAATGAGCAGTTCTTC.